The rows below give T cell receptor beta chains drawn from one sample of a study of neurological immune-mediated disorders. In TCRdb, the 5' RACE reads were re-called with MiXCR into one record per CDR3 protein. The table lists 30,000 to 45,000 distinct CDR3 sequences, roughly 11% of them singletons, with roughly 4% in the top ten. The specimen sequenced was CD4+ T cells from blood. These receptors were taken from a woman aged 25 to 39 with HTLV-1-associated myelopathy (HAM/TSP). Each CDR3 is given without its conserved first and last residue. Not every row has a clone size; where given, it reads once, few, many or a size class.

size,V,CDR3
many,TRBV29-1,SVPSGGYPYNEQF
many,TRBV5-1,ASSPGQTYYGYT
-,TRBV4-2,ASSQGASNTSYEQY
medium-sized,TRBV20-1,SASRGYGYT
many,TRBV5-1,ASSPGQGGTDTQY
-,TRBV6-2/TRBV6-3,ASREGGLGSYGYT
many,TRBV7-9,ASLGPGRGFDYGYT
-,TRBV5-1,ASSPSVCQPQH
many,TRBV20-1,SARTSGPSGELF
-,TRBV20-1,SARKPSGATYEQY
many,TRBV24-1,ATSGAGANYGYT
many,TRBV5-1,ASSLAGTSGGASTQY
many,TRBV9,ASSVKGGPSNEQF
many,TRBV20-1,SAGRGGHTEAF
many,TRBV5-1,ASSWGGGRTDNEQF
-,TRBV29-1,SVVMVDRVGEKY
many,TRBV5-1,ASSLEGGRHNEQF
many,TRBV6-1,ASSEARTGGNTIY
many,TRBV5-1,ASSLYGANVLT
-,TRBV7-9,ASSNRSVYEQY
many,TRBV20-1,SARELSPGNTIY
many,TRBV10-3,AISENGVGGVPY
many,TRBV3-1,ASSQAGIDNYGYT
many,TRBV3-1,ASSQDFGTDTQY
-,TRBV10-3,ATTGQGMNTEAF
many,TRBV20-1,SARTASTDTQY
-,TRBV20-1,SARDARGGWEIQY
many,TRBV19,ASSGTVNTEAF
-,TRBV29-1,SVRDSGYEQY
few,TRBV2,ASSEGDTQY
many,TRBV29-1,SVKGGDRVHEQY
many,TRBV10-3,AITRDVGKTYNEQF
many,TRBV20-1,SASFQDSYNSPLH
many,TRBV7-9,ASSRDRGLRGRGYEQY
-,TRBV25-1,ASSLAGATEAF
many,TRBV7-2,ASSLSRPQGEQF
many,TRBV20-1,SAPPGPGLGTQY
many,TRBV12-3/TRBV12-4,ASSTKDNQPQH
many,TRBV5-1,ASSPPSKSSDEQF
once,TRBV6-6,ASSLGEYYGYT
many,TRBV5-1,ASSYPGQGPYEQY
many,TRBV29-1,SVGRGGELF
many,TRBV3-1,ASSQDIVQGAKNIQY
many,TRBV12-3/TRBV12-4,ASRGRGGPANTGELF
medium-sized,TRBV20-1,SASGTGGAGGTEAF
few,TRBV4-2,ASTDLSRNSPLH
many,TRBV20-1,SASDRAGSPLH
many,TRBV7-2,ASSSGQRSLIQY
many,TRBV3-1,ASSQEGRNYGYT
many,TRBV5-5,ASSSRTGNTGELF
many,TRBV25-1,ASSESARVQSETQY
many,TRBV19,ASSSTSGGYYEQY
many,TRBV7-9,ASSLSQGYT
many,TRBV7-9,ASSLASGTEKLF
many,TRBV5-1,ASSSTGTSGGFRNTQY
many,TRBV5-1,ASSLGDRAHEQY
medium-sized,TRBV20-1,SAPRADTQY